The 28 T cell receptor beta chains below come from one sample, sequenced in a study of T-cell reconstitution after alpha-beta-depleted transplantation in children. Unique molecular identifiers were used to barcode this TCRbeta library. A single record per CDR3 protein comes from TCRdb applying MiXCR to the PCR reads. The repertoire holds about 230,000 distinct CDR3 sequences, with more than 10% as singletons. Here the sequenced sample was PBMCs from the stem cell graft donor, taken from the stem cell graft. The receptors shown here come from a human donor who donated a stem cell graft to a child with acute lymphoblastic leukemia.

Many counts were recorded for this clonotype. The genes are TRBV18 and TRBJ1-5; weak D call: TRBD1 (5 bases). CDR1 KGHSH and CDR2 LQKENI come from the germline V gene. Trimming left V 3 bases short and J 5 bases short, with 11 bases between. The CDR3 extends over 14 amino acids. Here the CDR3 DNA reads TGTGCCAGCTCACCCCAGGGTAGTGATCAGCCCCAGCATTTT. Encoded protein: CASSPQGSDQPQHF.

At least ten counts were recorded for this clonotype. This chain connects TRBV6-5 to TRBJ2-3; the match to TRBD2 covers 7 bases. Germline CDR1 is MNHEY and CDR2 is SVGAGI. The CDR3 consists of 14 residues. Losses at the gene ends were 3 bases for V and 6 bases for J; bases not matched to a gene: 6. The chain's CDR3 is CASSYREGRDTQYF. The CDR3 DNA follows: TGTGCCAGCAGTTATAGGGAGGGCCGGGATACGCAGTATTTT.

This clonotype was picked up many times. This chain connects TRBV7-9 to TRBJ2-5; the D gene is possibly TRBD1 (6 bases). Trimming cost V 6 bases and J 5 bases, with 13 bases left between them. Germline assignment: CDR1 SEHNR and CDR2 FQNEAQ (reference sequence). The length of the CDR3 is 13 residues. The DNA of the CDR3 is TGTGCCAGCAGACAGGGAGTCGAGGAGACCCAGTACTTC. Translating gives CASRQGVEETQYF.

This clonotype was recorded many times. The genes are TRBV6-1 and TRBJ2-7, with TRBD1 matching 7 bases. V dropped 5 bases and J dropped 0; count of bases not matched to a gene: 7. Per germline, CDR1 MNHNS and CDR2 SASEGT. This CDR3 region has 15 residues. CDR3 in DNA: TGTGCCAGCAGTCCTCGGGACAGCTTCTCCTACGAGCAGTACTTC. Translated: CASSPRDSFSYEQYF.

This clonotype was observed many times. The rearrangement links TRBV5-5 to TRBJ2-7, with D possibly TRBD2 on 6 matching bases. The V gene lost 4 bases and the J gene lost 5 bases, with 25 bases spanning the gap. The germline gives CDR1 SGHKS, CDR2 YYEKEE (reference sequence). The CDR3 length is 17 residues. The CDR3 spells CASSLLVRGLTIHEQYF. In nucleotides, the CDR3 is TGTGCCAGCAGCCTACTAGTTCGGGGACTCACAATCCACGAGCAGTACTTC.

Turning to this clonotype: A junction end diverges from the germline sequence, so it may reflect a read error. The J gene is TRBJ2-7, the V gene TRBV4-2; D uncertain. Germline V gives CDR1 LGHNA, CDR2 YNFKEQ. The CDR3 is 13 residues long. Here the CDR3 reads CASSQAAELERYF. Written as DNA, the CDR3 is TGTGCCAGCAGCCAGGCGGCTGAACTTGAGCGGTACTTC.

As regards this clonotype: A read error may be the cause here, since a much bigger clone is one base away. This chain's CDR3 is CASSPRAREKSYEQYF. CDR3 coding DNA: TGCGCCAGCAGCCCGAGGGCACGGGAGAAATCCTACGAGCAGTACTTC. The chain links TRBV5-1 to TRBJ2-7; a possible D gene is TRBD2 (6 bases). CDR1 and CDR2 (germline): SGHRS, YFSETQ. The CDR3 extends over 16 amino acids. Trimming took off 4 bases at V and 1 base at J, with 18 bases between the two ends.

This clonotype was detected ten times or more. The chain has TRBV28 and TRBJ1-1, with D unclear. Germline V lookup: CDR1 MDHEN, CDR2 SYDVKM. The V gene lost 1 base and the J gene lost 8 bases, with 5 bases spanning the gap. There are 11 residues in the CDR3. CDR3 nucleotides: TGTGCCAGCAGTTTATTGGGAGAAGCTTTCTTT. Protein: CASSLLGEAFF.

This clonotype was observed many times. This chain uses TRBV12-3 or TRBV12-4 with TRBJ1-3; no clear D. This CDR3 comprises 15 residues. The V and J ends lost 4 bases and 1 base respectively, with 11 bases between them. The CDR3 DNA reads TGTGCCAGCAGTTCCGTGACGGGTTCTGGAAACACCATATATTTT. Residues: CASSSVTGSGNTIYF.

This clonotype was seen many times. The chain is built from TRBV7-7 and TRBJ2-3; D is unresolved. The CDR3 length is 17 residues. V lost 4 bases to trimming and J lost 0 bases, with 17 bases between them. Germline V gene lookup returns CDR1 SSHAT and CDR2 FNYEAQ (reference sequence). In DNA, the CDR3 is TGTGCCAGCAGCTCCCTGGGTCGGTCAACTAGCACAGATACGCAGTATTTT. Residues: CASSSLGRSTSTDTQYF.

This clonotype was observed many times. CDR3 region: CASSLEVRYEQFF. The CDR3 nucleotides are TGTGCCAGCAGCTTAGAAGTGCGCTATGAGCAGTTCTTC. The rearrangement links TRBV7-8 to TRBJ2-1, with unresolved D. The V gene lost 1 base and the J gene lost 8 bases, with 9 bases spanning the gap. The CDR3 length is 13 residues. CDR1 SGHVS and CDR2 FQNEAQ come from the germline V gene.

This clonotype was detected only a few times. Here the CDR3 reads CASSSDPGRTYEQYF. CDR3 in DNA: TGTGCCAGCAGCTCTGATCCGGGGCGGACCTACGAGCAGTACTTC. The chain uses TRBV7-2 and TRBJ2-7, with D possibly called TRBD1 or TRBD2 (5 bases each). Deletions cut 4 bases from V and 2 bases from J, with 15 bases between. CDR1 SGHTA and CDR2 FQGNSA come from the germline V gene. The CDR3 runs 15 residues.

The chain couples TRBV11-1 to TRBJ1-4; D is possibly TRBD1 (5 bases). The V gene lost 5 bases and the J gene lost 5 bases, with 12 bases spanning the gap. CDR1 is SGHAT, CDR2 FQDESV, per germline (reference sequence). The CDR3 contains 14 residues. Here the CDR3 reads CASSAGTVNEKLFF. The CDR3, as DNA: TGTGCCAGCAGCGCAGGGACGGTAAATGAAAAACTGTTTTTT.

This clonotype was observed at least ten times. The rearrangement uses TRBV6-5 and TRBJ1-1; 7 positions match TRBD1. Germline trimming cut 1 base from V and 6 bases from J; bases unmatched to any gene: 2. This CDR3 is built from 13 residues. CDR1 MNHEY and CDR2 SVGAGI come from the germline V gene. The CDR3 reads CASSYWQGAEAFF. The CDR3 nucleotides are TGTGCCAGCAGTTACTGGCAGGGGGCTGAAGCTTTCTTT.

This clonotype was seen many times. The chain links TRBV6-5 to TRBJ2-7; TRBD1 matches 7 bases. CDR3 length equals 13 residues. Germline trimming cut 2 bases from V and 9 bases from J; bases unmatched to any gene: 7. CDR1 and CDR2 (germline): MNHEY, SVGAGI. The CDR3 coding sequence is TGTGCCAGCAGTTACAGGGACAGAAAAGGGCAGTACTTC. Translation gives CASSYRDRKGQYF.

Many counts were recorded for this clonotype. The chain couples TRBV5-1 to TRBJ2-7; possibly TRBD2 for D (5 bases). V was cut by 4 bases and J by 1 base, with 12 bases left in between. CDR1 is SGHRS and CDR2 is YFSETQ in the germline V gene. The CDR3 has 14 amino acids. CDR3 nucleotides: TGCGCCAGCAGCCAAACCGGGGATTCCTACGAGCAGTACTTC. Protein sequence: CASSQTGDSYEQYF.

This clonotype showed up many times. This chain connects TRBV18 to TRBJ1-1; D unresolved. This CDR3 is 12 amino acids long. CDR1 KGHSH and CDR2 LQKENI come from the germline V gene. V was trimmed by 6 bases and J by 5 bases, leaving 10 bases between them. The CDR3 region is CASSPAGTEAFF. As DNA, the CDR3 is TGTGCCAGCTCCCCTGCGGGGACTGAAGCTTTCTTT.

In its sample, this clonotype was seen many times. This rearrangement joins TRBV27 to TRBJ1-5; 7 nucleotides match TRBD1. The junction had 5 bases not matched to a gene; V was cut back by 6 bases and J by 3 bases. The CDR3 has 14 residues. Germline V gives CDR1 MNHEY, CDR2 SMNVEV (reference sequence). The CDR3 reads CASRKDRPNQPQHF. CDR3 DNA sequence: TGTGCCAGCAGAAAGGACAGGCCCAATCAGCCCCAGCATTTT.

This clonotype has a count of ten or more. The CDR3 sequence: CASSTRRDSKNIQYF. The DNA of the CDR3 is TGTGCCAGCAGTACAAGGAGGGATTCCAAAAACATTCAGTACTTC. The chain carries TRBV28 and TRBJ2-4; possible D gene TRBD2, 6 bases. Germline CDR1 reads MDHEN; CDR2 reads SYDVKM. V was trimmed by 5 bases and J by 2 bases, leaving 13 bases between them. The CDR3 consists of 15 residues.

This clonotype has ten or more counts. The chain links TRBV29-1 to TRBJ1-4, with 12 bases fitting TRBD1. CDR1 SQVTM and CDR2 ANQGSEA come from the germline V gene. The CDR3 runs 14 residues. Trimming took 6 bases from V and 8 from J; bases not matched to a gene: 7. The CDR3 sequence is CSVEGQGAKEKLFF. The CDR3 region has the DNA TGCAGCGTGGAGGGACAGGGGGCCAAGGAAAAACTGTTTTTT.

This clonotype was seen more than once but under ten times. V gene TRBV20-1 combines with J gene TRBJ1-6; D is unresolved. Trimming left V 0 bases short and J 11 bases short, with 14 bases between. Germline V gene lookup returns CDR1 DFQATT and CDR2 SNEGSKA (reference sequence). The CDR3 runs 14 residues. The CDR3 DNA reads as TGCAGTGCTAGAGACGGCAATTTGAAGGCACCCCTCCACTTT. This gives the protein CSARDGNLKAPLHF.

This clonotype was observed a handful of times. V and J are TRBV12-3 or TRBV12-4 and TRBJ1-1; D perhaps matches TRBD1 (6 bases). This CDR3 is built from 12 residues. Trimming cost V 5 bases and J 4 bases, with 8 bases left between them. The CDR3 loop reads CASSTGITEAFF. The CDR3 DNA reads TGTGCCAGCAGTACAGGGATCACTGAAGCTTTCTTT.

This clonotype occurred many times. The J gene is TRBJ1-1, the V gene TRBV7-9; D uncertain. Germline V CDR1 and CDR2: SEHNR, FQNEAQ (reference sequence). CDR3 length equals 14 residues. Trimming shortened V by 3 bases and J by 3 bases, and 11 bases separated the two germline ends. The CDR3 protein is CASSFTSLDTEAFF. The CDR3 nucleotides are TGTGCCAGCAGCTTTACAAGTCTCGACACTGAAGCTTTCTTT.

The genes are TRBV7-9 and TRBJ1-4; weak D call: TRBD1 (6 bases). Trimming cost V 4 bases and J 8 bases, with 17 bases left between them. There are 15 residues in the CDR3. In germline, CDR1 is SEHNR, CDR2 FQNEAQ (reference sequence). CDR3 bases: TGTGCCAGCAGCTCTTCGATGGGGGCTGGGGAAAAACTGTTTTTT. It specifies CASSSSMGAGEKLFF.

This clonotype was counted at least ten times. The V call is TRBV13, the J call TRBJ2-1; TRBD2 might be the D (7 bases). CDR3 length: 14 residues. CDR1 is PRHDT, CDR2 FYEKMQ, per germline (reference sequence). V was cut by 3 bases and J by 8 bases, with 14 bases left in between. The CDR3 bases are TGTGCCAGCAGCTTGGGGGGGGGCCAAGATGAGCAGTTCTTC. Protein sequence: CASSLGGGQDEQFF.

This clonotype has a count of ten or more. DNA for the CDR3: TGTGCCAGCAGCCAACTGCGACAGGGGGCATATAGCAATCAGCCCCAGCATTTT. Amino acids: CASSQLRQGAYSNQPQHF. The V call is TRBV4-2, the J call TRBJ1-5, with TRBD1 matching 10 bases. Germline V CDR1 and CDR2: LGHNA, YNFKEQ. V trimming: 2 bases; J trimming: 0 bases; junction bases outside the gene matches: 7. The CDR3 runs to 18 residues.

At least ten counts were recorded for this clonotype. This rearrangement joins TRBV5-1 to TRBJ2-1; the match to TRBD1 covers 7 bases. The CDR3 spans 15 residues. Germline values: CDR1 SGHRS, CDR2 YFSETQ. The J segment lost 1 base and the V segment lost 1 base, leaving 2 bases of the junction unmatched. The DNA of the CDR3 is TGCGCCAGCAGCTTGACAGGGGAGTCCTACAATGAGCAGTTCTTC. Residues: CASSLTGESYNEQFF.

This clonotype has at least ten counts. The CDR3 nucleotides read TGTGCCAGCAGCTTAGCGGGCGGATCCAAATACGAGCAGTACTTC. Translation gives CASSLAGGSKYEQYF. This chain uses TRBV7-2 with TRBJ2-7; D gene unclear. Per germline, CDR1 SGHTA and CDR2 FQGNSA. This CDR3 is built from 15 residues. Trimming cost V 0 bases and J 4 bases, with 13 bases left between them. Based on the CDR3 plus reference TRBV7-2 and TRBJ2-7, the full variable domain is GAGVSQSPSNKVTEKGKDVELRCDPISGHTALYWYRQSLGQGLEFLIYFQGNSAPDKSGLPSDRFSAERTGGSVSTLTIQRTQQEDSAVYLCASSLAGGSKYEQYFGPGTRLTVT.